Shown below are 19 T cell receptor beta chains from a single sample sequenced in a study of T cell repertoires in cytomegalovirus infection. TCRdb passed the reads through MiXCR, listing each CDR3 protein once. The sample shows about 300,000 distinct CDR3 sequences, about 9.1% of them seen only once. Source material: PBMCs. Receptor source: a human donor in good health (CMV status not recorded). Some clones in this sample may be carry-over from other donors' samples.

V usage is TRBV10-1 and J usage is TRBJ1-1; 7 bases align to TRBD1. Unmatched junction bases numbered 9, after V lost 7 bases and J lost 7 bases. CDR3 size: 13 residues. CDR1 and CDR2 (germline): WNHNN, SYGVQD (reference sequence). CDR3 region: CASKSNQGVEAFF. CDR3 coding DNA: TGCGCCAGCAAATCCAACCAGGGGGTTGAAGCTTTCTTT.

A few counts support this clonotype. A clone one base away is much larger, so this may be a read error. V usage is TRBV29-1 and J usage is TRBJ2-1; 7 bases line up with TRBD1. V lost 4 bases to trimming and J lost 1 base; unmatched junction nucleotides: 1. CDR3 length: 13 amino acids. Germline V gene sequence: CDR1 SQVTM, CDR2 ANQGSEA. CDR3 DNA: TGCAGCGTTGGGGACAGATCCTACAATGAGCAGTTCTTC. This encodes CSVGDRSYNEQFF.

In its sample, this clonotype was seen many times. V usage is TRBV4-2 and J usage is TRBJ1-2; D not resolved. Germline loops: CDR1 LGHNA, CDR2 YNFKEQ. The CDR3 totals 15 residues. Trimming removed 0 bases from V and 4 bases from J, with 12 bases in between. The DNA of the CDR3 is TGTGCCAGCAGCCAAGATACGCAGGACGGCTATGGCTACACCTTC. Its translation: CASSQDTQDGYGYTF.

Many counts were recorded for this clonotype. The genes are TRBV6-1 and TRBJ2-7; D is unclear. The V gene's germline CDR1 is MNHNS and CDR2 SASEGT. The CDR3 has 13 residues. V lost 8 bases to trimming and J lost 3 bases, with 14 bases between them. The CDR3 loop is CASWTAAIYEQYF. Written as DNA, the CDR3 is TGTGCCAGCTGGACGGCCGCTATCTACGAGCAGTACTTC.

Many counts were recorded for this clonotype. The chain carries TRBV10-2 and TRBJ2-2; 8 nucleotides agree with TRBD1. The CDR3 loop spans 17 amino acids. Germline V lookup: CDR1 WSHSY, CDR2 SAAADI. Unmatched junction bases numbered 17, after V lost 8 bases and J lost 6 bases. CDR3 nucleotide sequence: TGCGCCAGCCTTGGGAACGACCGGACAGGGACGGCCGGGGAGCTGTTTTTT. This sequence encodes CASLGNDRTGTAGELFF.

This clonotype was counted between two and nine times. The V gene is TRBV29-1, the J gene TRBJ2-5; 13 nucleotides agree with TRBD2. The CDR3 runs 13 residues. In germline, CDR1 is SQVTM, CDR2 ANQGSEA. V shed 6 bases and J 7 bases; nucleotides not matched to a gene: 5. The CDR3 nucleotides read TGCAGCGTGGGGACTAGCGGGGCCCGGACCCAGTACTTC. As protein: CSVGTSGARTQYF.

This clonotype was counted between two and nine times. The chain combines TRBV28 with TRBJ1-4; D unclear. There are 12 residues in the CDR3. Trimming pared 6 bases from V and 8 bases from J, leaving 10 bases between. CDR1 is MDHEN and CDR2 is SYDVKM in the germline V gene. The CDR3 is CASSATTEKLFF. The CDR3 nucleotides are TGTGCCAGCAGCGCAACAACCGAAAAACTGTTTTTT. The complete variable domain, with remaining parts taken from reference TRBV28 and TRBJ1-4, reads DVKVTQSSRYLVKRTGEKVFLECVQDMDHENMFWYRQDPGLGLRLIYFSYDVKMKEKGDIPEGYSVSREKKERFSLILESASTNQTSMYLCASSATTEKLFFGSGTQLSVL.

Ten or more counts support this clonotype. This rearrangement joins TRBV27 to TRBJ2-5, with D perhaps TRBD1 or TRBD2 (5 bases each). The V end lost 0 bases, the J end lost 5 bases, and 16 bases lay between the germline ends. There are 16 residues in the CDR3. Germline CDR1 reads MNHEY; CDR2 reads SMNVEV (reference sequence). CDR3: CASSLSIGPGTETQYF. For the CDR3, the DNA is TGTGCCAGCAGTTTATCGATCGGACCCGGGACGGAGACCCAGTACTTC.

This clonotype was observed many times. The rearrangement links TRBV20-1 to TRBJ1-2, with 7 bases identical to TRBD1. V lost 6 bases to trimming and J lost 6 bases; unmatched junction nucleotides: 10. CDR1 is DFQATT, CDR2 SNEGSKA, per germline (reference sequence). This CDR3 comprises 13 residues. The DNA of the CDR3 is TGCAGTGCAGGCGGTAGTGGGACAGATGGCTACACCTTC. It translates to CSAGGSGTDGYTF.

As regards this clonotype: Since a much larger clone is just one base distant, this may be a read error. Lacking the conserved final phenylalanine or tryptophan, this CDR3 likely reflects a read error. The chain joins TRBV5-1 to TRBJ1-4; 10 bases are shared with TRBD1. Germline lookup yields CDR1 SGHRS and CDR2 YFSETQ. The V segment lost 3 bases and the J segment 8 bases; nucleotides outside the gene matches: 4. This CDR3 comprises 14 residues. CDR3 residues: CASSSGQGSEKLFL. The DNA for the CDR3 is TGCGCCAGCAGCTCGGGACAGGGGAGCGAAAAACTGTTTCTT.

This clonotype came up a few times. The rearrangement uses TRBV5-4 and TRBJ2-1; D could derive from TRBD1 or TRBD2 (5 bases each). The germline gives CDR1 SGHNT, CDR2 YYREEE (reference sequence). The CDR3 covers 13 residues. V lost 4 bases and J lost 7, with 12 bases in between. The CDR3 loop reads CASSRPGTNEQFF. The CDR3 nucleotides are TGTGCCAGCAGCCGGCCGGGGACGAATGAGCAGTTCTTC.

The sample holds many counts of this clonotype. This chain links TRBV25-1 with TRBJ1-2, with a weak D call TRBD1 (6 bases). This CDR3 contains 15 residues. The germline gives CDR1 MGHDK, CDR2 SYGVNS. V was shortened by 1 base and J by 5 bases, with 14 bases between the two germline ends. The CDR3 bases are TGTGCCAGCAGTGAATTGGGGGGCGCTGAGTATGGCTACACCTTC. It specifies CASSELGGAEYGYTF.

The CDR3 region has the DNA TGCAGTGCTAGAGATCCCTCCAGGAGCACAGATACGCAGTATTTT. Amino acids: CSARDPSRSTDTQYF. The genes are TRBV20-1 and TRBJ2-3; D is uncertain. V dropped 0 bases and J dropped 0 bases, with 10 bases sitting between them. CDR3 size: 15 residues. Germline CDR1 reads DFQATT; CDR2 reads SNEGSKA (reference sequence).

Many counts were recorded for this clonotype. The J gene is TRBJ2-5, the V gene TRBV20-1, with D possibly being TRBD1 or TRBD2 (6 bases each). Trimming left V 5 bases short and J 6 bases short, with 16 bases between. The germline gives CDR1 DFQATT, CDR2 SNEGSKA (reference sequence). The CDR3 totals 13 residues. The DNA for the CDR3 is TGCAGTGCTCCCTTTAGGGGGGACAAGACCCAGTACTTC. As protein: CSAPFRGDKTQYF.

This clonotype has more than one count but fewer than ten. The CDR3 coding sequence is TGCGCCAGCGGTTTTTCCGGACTGATTAATGAAAAACTGTTTTTT. It is translated as CASGFSGLINEKLFF. This chain uses TRBV5-1 with TRBJ1-4; no definite D call. This CDR3 contains 15 residues. V shed 7 bases and J shed 4 bases, with 17 bases lying between them. Germline assignment: CDR1 SGHRS and CDR2 YFSETQ.

The chain has TRBV4-3 and TRBJ1-3; D is perhaps TRBD1 (5 bases). The germline gives CDR1 LGHNA, CDR2 YSLEER. The CDR3 is 19 amino acids. The V gene lost 0 bases and the J gene lost 7 bases, with 25 bases spanning the gap. For the CDR3, the DNA is TGCGCCAGCAGCCAAGATCCGATAGCCCCGGGACGGCCAGGGAACACCATATATTTT. Its translation: CASSQDPIAPGRPGNTIYF.

There are many counts of this clonotype. The chain couples TRBV7-6 to TRBJ1-1; 8 nucleotides line up with TRBD1. Losses at the gene ends were 1 base for V and 1 base for J; bases not matched to a gene: 2. CDR1 is SGHVS and CDR2 is FNYEAQ in the germline V gene. CDR3 length equals 15 residues. As DNA, the CDR3 is TGTGCCAGCAGCTTAGAGGGGACAGGGAACACTGAAGCTTTCTTT. Amino acids: CASSLEGTGNTEAFF. The entire variable domain, with the rest obtained from reference TRBV7-6 and TRBJ1-1, is as follows: GAGVSQSPRYKVTKRGQDVALRCDPISGHVSLYWYRQALGQGPEFLTYFNYEAQQDKSGLPNDRFSAERPEGSISTLTIQRTEQRDSAMYRCASSLEGTGNTEAFFGQGTRLTVV.

This clonotype was picked up many times. The V gene is TRBV6-2 or TRBV6-3, the J gene TRBJ2-7; TRBD2 matches 11 bases. With 7 bases clipped from V and 2 bases from J, the junction kept 7 bases outside the gene matches. Germline V CDR1 and CDR2: MNHEY, SVGEGT. This CDR3 is built from 15 residues. The CDR3 protein is CASTKGLADTYEQYV. CDR3 coding DNA: TGTGCCAGCACCAAGGGACTAGCGGACACCTACGAGCAGTACGTC.

The chain carries TRBV5-6 and TRBJ1-1, with unresolved D. Germline V lookup: CDR1 SGHDT, CDR2 YYEEEE. V was pared by 4 bases and J by 1 base, with 8 bases between. The CDR3 has 13 residues. Written as DNA, the CDR3 is TGTGCCAGCAGCATACGTAGGAACACTGAAGCTTTCTTT. Translating gives CASSIRRNTEAFF.